This T cell receptor (beta chain) was obtained from a study of post-analysis software for immune sequencing data. V lost 1 base and J lost 0, with 12 bases in between. In germline, CDR1 is SGHDN, CDR2 FVKESK. The CDR3 length is 16 residues. The authors incorporated unique molecular identifiers into the TCR beta cDNA libraries. TCRdb called the PCR reads again in MiXCR, with one record for every CDR3 protein. The sample records about 170,000 distinct CDR3 sequences, approximately 30% being singletons. Study conclusions and caveats: Controls showed lower frequencies than patients for five TRBV segments, and TRBV5-6, TRBV5-1 and TRBV20-1 were among these. Controls significantly exceeded multiple sclerosis patients in normalized Chao1 diversity.

There are many counts of this clonotype. The antigen is not known. V is TRBV14 and J is TRBJ1-2, with a weak D call TRBD1 (5 bases). The specimen sequenced was blood. The sequence was collected from a girl between 5 and 17 years old with multiple sclerosis. The CDR3 protein is CASSQGGRRSNYGYTF. The CDR3 region has the DNA TGTGCCAGCAGCCAAGGGGGCCGGAGATCTAACTATGGCTACACCTTC. The whole variable domain, filled in from reference TRBV14 and TRBJ1-2, reads EAGVTQFPSHSVIEKGQTVTLRCDPISGHDNLYWYRRVMGKEIKFLLHFVKESKQDESGMPNNRFLAERTGGTYSTLKVQPAELEDSGVYFCASSQGGRRSNYGYTFGSGTRLTVV.